This T cell receptor beta chain was retrieved from a study of T cell responses to AZD1222 COVID-19 vaccine listed by TCRdb under 2021. About the full investigation: AZD1222 recipients whose second dose came at about 4 weeks and those whose second dose came at about 12 weeks were combined into one group, since spike-specific TCR depth and breadth did not differ between the two schedules. Trial participants were enrolled by age into 18-55, 56-69 and 70-plus year subgroups, with roughly 160, 29 and 62 TCR-sequenced participants respectively. TCR sequencing was performed for 230 to 250 trial participants, of whom around 200 were given two doses of AZD1222 and 26 were given two doses of MenACWY control vaccine.

The CDR3 regions of human TCRbeta chains were subjected to immunosequencing. As for the authors' bioinformatics: TCRs in the repertoires were matched against a reference library of SARS-CoV-2-specific TCRs that had been generated with the MIRA antigen-specificity platform. Breadth was defined as the fraction of unique TCRs that were SARS-CoV-2-associated, and depth was defined as the fraction of total T cells that were SARS-CoV-2-associated. Using the MIRA data, each spike-specific TCR was mapped to the spike region that the TCR reacts to and placed in a CD4 or CD8 class. Log10-transformed breadth and depth values were compared by one-way ANOVA with Sidak's multiple comparisons tests. The table comes from immuneACCESS by way of TCRdb, which keeps in-frame sequences with V and J called. Part of the clones is missing from these tables; in studies checked, under half for an unresolved V gene and the rest for unknown reasons. V and J calls and clone size come straight from that table; D and trimming were deduced from the DNA. This sample gives just under 85,000 clones in total; approximately 87% of them show up just once. Approximately 7% of the sample goes to the ten largest clones.

The time point tag for this specimen amounts to: baseline before first vaccination. Vaccinee samples came from UK trials COV001 and COV002, including a single-blind randomized controlled phase 2/3 trial of AZD1222 (ChAdOx1 nCoV-19) in healthy adults. Trial participant PBMC samples were collected at day 0 and day 28 after the second dose for TCRbeta chain sequencing. What the study reported, not specific to this receptor: In the small 56-69-year group, the increase in depth fell short of significance, most likely because of low power. Most participants were white British and females outnumbered males, and the authors suggested that clonal diversity may have been underestimated. Epitopes outside the regions mutated in the B.1.351 and B.1.1.7 variants were reportedly recognized by nearly half of the unique spike-specific TCRs. Because no samples from the day 14 peak response were available, repertoires could be characterized only after the peak T cell response. Vaccine-associated CD4 TCRs spanned the whole spike protein, with dominant responses in regions 160-218 and 743-854. A significant rise in spike-specific TCR breadth and depth was observed after two AZD1222 doses relative to day 0 and relative to MenACWY recipients. Only six AZD1222 recipients were SARS-CoV-2 seropositive at baseline, limiting conclusions about previously exposed vaccinees.

At the junction V is shortened by 1 base and J by 2 bases; bases outside the gene matches: 4. The germline V gene yields MDHEN for CDR1 and SYDVKM for CDR2. Including cysteine and phenylalanine, the CDR3 has 16 amino acids. Only the CDR3 region is kept as DNA, spanning 48 bases read in frame from base 1. In regard to this clone: Its antigen remains unidentified. Base qualities are missing; no much larger clone stands one base away.

This specimen was peripheral blood, taken on day 0 of AZD1222 vaccination. This clonotype was sampled from an adult in good health. The chain is encoded by TRBV28 joined to TRBJ2-1; TRBD2 aligns with 8 central bases. The DNA reads TGTGCCAGCAGTTTATTGAGTAGCGGGACCTACAATGAGCAGTTCTTC. Translated, this gives CASSLLSSGTYNEQFF.